The clone carrying this TCR beta chain was seen many times. Antigen specificity is unknown. The CDR3 totals 14 residues. The germline gives CDR1 SGHVS, CDR2 FQNEAQ. Trimming took 3 bases from V and 3 from J, leaving 10 bases between them. This record comes from a study of T-cell reconstitution after alpha-beta-depleted transplantation in children. Broader study findings: Some patients showed high day-60 TCRbeta diversity, which derived from surviving recipient T cells and thymic progenitors. Newly made T cells mostly supplied T-cell counts and diversity one year after transplant. Several hundred graft clones that had expanded were reportedly the source of alpha-beta T cells about two months after transplant.

The authors prepared the TCRbeta library with unique molecular identifiers. TCRdb fed the PCR reads into MiXCR, producing one record per CDR3 protein. The table lists around 490,000 distinct CDR3 sequences, over 9.5% of them singletons. The sequence was obtained from a female patient aged 2-9 years who had a stem cell transplant for aplastic anemia, so the T cells may come from the graft donor. The sequences come from PBMCs, mostly from graft donor cells, collected 180 days after TCRalphabeta/CD19-depleted stem cell transplant. The chain joins TRBV7-8 to TRBJ2-3; D might be TRBD1 (6 bases). CDR3 nucleotide sequence: TGTGCCAGCAGCTTTGGGACAATAACAGATACGCAGTATTTT. It translates to CASSFGTITDTQYF.